The clone carrying this T cell receptor (beta chain) was found a few times. The sample belongs to a study of T cells in Graves' hyperthyroidism and ophthalmopathy. Regions amplified from RNA transcripts were the TCR beta CDR3 regions. With the HTBI primer set, the TCR CDR3 went through a first round of RT-PCR. TCRdb ran MiXCR on the multiplex PCR reads and lists one entry per CDR3 protein. The table shows nearly 750,000 distinct CDR3 sequences, with 30% to 40% occurring only once. The length of the CDR3 is 17 residues. Germline-derived CDR1 and CDR2 are LGHNA and YSLEER. Trimming took 0 bases from V and 2 from J, leaving 14 bases between them.

The specimen was blood. The chain couples TRBV4-3 to TRBJ1-5; D is perhaps TRBD1 (5 bases). The receptor was derived from a woman in her thirties or forties with Graves' hyperthyroidism. The CDR3 DNA follows: TGCGCCAGCAGCCAAGAACCAGGGAGCCTCGGCAATCAGCCCCAGCATTTT. This encodes CASSQEPGSLGNQPQHF.